This T cell receptor (beta chain) stems from a study of response to subunit inactivated influenza vaccine. TCRdb reprocessed the RT-PCR reads with MiXCR, giving one entry per CDR3 protein. The sample holds about 570,000 distinct CDR3 sequences, around 11% seen once. A few counts support this clonotype. This CDR3 is 15 amino acids long. Germline CDR1 is MNHEY and CDR2 is SVGAGI. With 0 bases removed from V and 7 bases from J, the gap between germline ends came to 13 bases. These data were also reused for a study on T cells expressing NK-cell markers. Turning to that study: 5'RACE template switching built TCR beta cDNA with unique molecular identifiers. The study drew TCR beta repertoires from sorted CD3+CD56+NKG2C+, CD3+CD56+NKG2C- and CD3+CD56-NKG2C+ T cells. Eight donors were sequenced, seven testing HCMV-seropositive and one testing seronegative. Several donors likewise had their CD3+CD56-NKG2C+ fraction led by these clonotypes.

The chain recombines TRBV6-5 with TRBJ2-1; either TRBD1 or TRBD2 may supply D (6 bases each). Specimen: PBMCs from blood, collected on the day of vaccination. The source of this sequence is a man aged 50 to 60 who received an inactivated influenza vaccine. CDR3 sequence: CASSYSGGPTNEQFF. Here the CDR3 DNA reads TGTGCCAGCAGTTACTCCGGGGGCCCGACTAATGAGCAGTTCTTC.